Shown below are 2 T cell receptor beta chains from a single sample sequenced in a study of blood T cell repertoires in COVID-19. The protocol was immunoSEQ multiplex PCR, while the TCRdb copy is restricted to in-frame clones and leaves out a portion. The data hold around 440,000 clones, with around 88% observed a single time. What was sequenced was peripheral blood. The receptors here all came from a woman between 45 and 65 years old with COVID-19, enrolled during active disease.

The rearrangement uses TRBV7-9 and TRBJ1-3, with D uncertain. The ends were cut back, 5 bases at V and 4 bases at J, with 12 bases in the middle. Per the germline V gene, CDR1 is SEHNR and CDR2 is FQNEAQ (reference sequence). The CDR3 has 14 residues. CDR3 nucleotides: TGTGCCAGCAGCCTGCCAGGTCACGGAAACACCATATATTTT. Translation: CASSLPGHGNTIYF.

V usage is TRBV5-1 and J usage is TRBJ1-2; D gene ambiguous. Trimming shortened V by 2 bases and J by 5 bases, and 7 bases separated the two germline ends. Germline CDR1 reads SGHRS; CDR2 reads YFSETQ. CDR3 length: 12 residues. Here the CDR3 reads CASSFISYGYTF. DNA for the CDR3: TGCGCCAGCAGCTTCATTAGTTATGGCTACACCTTC.